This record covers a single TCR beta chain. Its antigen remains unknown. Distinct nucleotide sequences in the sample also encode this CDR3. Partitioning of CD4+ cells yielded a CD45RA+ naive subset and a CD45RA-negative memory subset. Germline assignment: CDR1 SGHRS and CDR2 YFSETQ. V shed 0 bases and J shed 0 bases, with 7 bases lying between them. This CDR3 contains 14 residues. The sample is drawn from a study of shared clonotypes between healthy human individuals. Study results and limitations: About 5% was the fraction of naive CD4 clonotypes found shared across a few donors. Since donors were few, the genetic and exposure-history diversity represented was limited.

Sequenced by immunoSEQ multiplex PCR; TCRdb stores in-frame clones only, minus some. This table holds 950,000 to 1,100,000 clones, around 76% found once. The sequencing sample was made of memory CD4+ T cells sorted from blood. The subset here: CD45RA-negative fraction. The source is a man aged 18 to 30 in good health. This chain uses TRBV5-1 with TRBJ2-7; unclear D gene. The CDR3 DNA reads TGCGCCAGCAGCTTGGGAAGGAGCTCCTACGAGCAGTACTTC. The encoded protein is CASSLGRSSYEQYF.